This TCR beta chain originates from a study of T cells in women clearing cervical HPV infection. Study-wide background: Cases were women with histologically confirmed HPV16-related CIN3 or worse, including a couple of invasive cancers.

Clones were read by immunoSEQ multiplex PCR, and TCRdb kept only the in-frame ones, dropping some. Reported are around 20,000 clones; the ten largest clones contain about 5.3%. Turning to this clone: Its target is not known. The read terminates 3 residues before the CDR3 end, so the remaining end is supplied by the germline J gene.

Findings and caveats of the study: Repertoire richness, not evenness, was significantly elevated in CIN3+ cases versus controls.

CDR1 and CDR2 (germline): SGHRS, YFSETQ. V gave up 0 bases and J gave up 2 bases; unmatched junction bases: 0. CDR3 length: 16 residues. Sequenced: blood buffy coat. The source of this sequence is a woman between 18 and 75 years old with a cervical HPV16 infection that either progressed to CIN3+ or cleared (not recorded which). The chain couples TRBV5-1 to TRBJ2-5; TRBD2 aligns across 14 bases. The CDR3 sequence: CASSLGLAGGQETQYF. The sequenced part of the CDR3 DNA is TGCGCCAGCAGCTTGGGACTAGCGGGGGGGCAAGAGACC.